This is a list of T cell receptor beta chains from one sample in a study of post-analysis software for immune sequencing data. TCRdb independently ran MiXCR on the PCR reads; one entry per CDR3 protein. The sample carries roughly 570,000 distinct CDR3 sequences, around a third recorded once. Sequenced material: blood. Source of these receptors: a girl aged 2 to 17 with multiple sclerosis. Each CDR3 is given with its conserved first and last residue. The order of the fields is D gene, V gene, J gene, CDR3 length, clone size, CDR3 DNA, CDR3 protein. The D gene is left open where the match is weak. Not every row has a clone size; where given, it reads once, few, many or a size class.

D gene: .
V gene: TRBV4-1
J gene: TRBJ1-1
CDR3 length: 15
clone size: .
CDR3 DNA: TGCGCCAGCAGCCCATTGATTGGGGGGGACACTGAAGCTTTCTTT
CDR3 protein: CASSPLIGGDTEAFF

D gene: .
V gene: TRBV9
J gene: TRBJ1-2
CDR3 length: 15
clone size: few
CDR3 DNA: TGTGCCAGCAGCGTAGGGTCGGTTACAGTCTATGGCTACACCTTC
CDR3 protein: CASSVGSVTVYGYTF

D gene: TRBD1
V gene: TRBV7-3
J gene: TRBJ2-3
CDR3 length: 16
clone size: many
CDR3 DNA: TGTGCCAGCAGCCCCAGGGGGCCCCCCGGCGCAGATACGCAGTATTTT
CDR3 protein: CASSPRGPPGADTQYF

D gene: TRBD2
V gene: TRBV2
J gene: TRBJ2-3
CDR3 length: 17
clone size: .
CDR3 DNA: TGTGCTAGCAGGGCCCCGTTACTACTAGCGGATACAGATACGCAGTATTTT
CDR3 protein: CASRAPLLLADTDTQYF

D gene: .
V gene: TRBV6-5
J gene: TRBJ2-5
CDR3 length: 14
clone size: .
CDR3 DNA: TGTGCCAGCAGGCCCCGGAGGTATCAAGAGACCCAGTACTTC
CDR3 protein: CASRPRRYQETQYF

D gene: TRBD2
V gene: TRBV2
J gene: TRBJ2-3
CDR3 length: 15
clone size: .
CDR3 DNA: TGTGCCAGCAGCTCAGCGGGGGGGAGCACAGATACGCAGTATTTT
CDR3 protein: CASSSAGGSTDTQYF

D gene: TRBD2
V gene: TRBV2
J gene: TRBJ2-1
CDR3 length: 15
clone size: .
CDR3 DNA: TGTGCCAGCAGTGCTGGACTAGCGGGGCTCAATGAGCAGTTCTTC
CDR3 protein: CASSAGLAGLNEQFF

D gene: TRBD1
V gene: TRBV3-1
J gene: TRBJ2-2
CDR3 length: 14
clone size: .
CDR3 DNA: TGTGCCAGCAGAGACAGGGGGCGGACCGGGGAGCTGTTTTTT
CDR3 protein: CASRDRGRTGELFF

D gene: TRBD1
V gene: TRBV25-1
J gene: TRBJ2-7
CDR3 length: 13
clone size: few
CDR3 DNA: TGTGCCAGCAAATCGACAGGGAACTACGAGCAGTACTTC
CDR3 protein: CASKSTGNYEQYF

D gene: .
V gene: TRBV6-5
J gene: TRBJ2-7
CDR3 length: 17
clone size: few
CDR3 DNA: TGTGCCAGCAGTTACGTAGGCGGGGGCCCCGTCCTCTACGAGCAGTACTTC
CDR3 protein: CASSYVGGGPVLYEQYF

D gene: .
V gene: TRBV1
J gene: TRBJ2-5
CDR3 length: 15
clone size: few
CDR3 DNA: TGCACCAGCAGCCAAGGGGACAGGGACCGGGAGACCCAGTACTTC
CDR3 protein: CTSSQGDRDRETQYF

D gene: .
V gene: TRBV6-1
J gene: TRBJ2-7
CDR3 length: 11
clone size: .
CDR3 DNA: TGTGCGACTGTCGGAACTCTCGAGCAGTACTTC
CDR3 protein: CATVGTLEQYF

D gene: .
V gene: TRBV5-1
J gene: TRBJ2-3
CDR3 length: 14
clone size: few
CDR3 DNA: TGCGCCAGCAGCTTGGCGCATTCAGCAGATACGCAGTATTTT
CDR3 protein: CASSLAHSADTQYF

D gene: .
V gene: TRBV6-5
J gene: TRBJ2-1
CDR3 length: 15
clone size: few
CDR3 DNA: TGTGCCACCTCCGAAGCGGGTAAAGGTAACAATGAGCAGTTCTTC
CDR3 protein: CATSEAGKGNNEQFF

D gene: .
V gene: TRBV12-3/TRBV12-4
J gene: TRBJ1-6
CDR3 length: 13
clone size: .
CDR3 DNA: TGTGCCAGCAGGGGCCTAAGTAATTCACCCCTCCACTTT
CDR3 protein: CASRGLSNSPLHF

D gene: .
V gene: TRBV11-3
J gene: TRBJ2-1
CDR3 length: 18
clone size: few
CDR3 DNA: TGTGCCAGCAGCTTAGAGGCTTCGGGAAGGAGCTCCTACAATGAGCAGTTCTTC
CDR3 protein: CASSLEASGRSSYNEQFF

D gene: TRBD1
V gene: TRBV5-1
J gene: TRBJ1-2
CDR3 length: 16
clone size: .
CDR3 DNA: TGCGCCAGCAGCTCAACCCCGGGACAGGGGGACTATGGCTACACCTTC
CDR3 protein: CASSSTPGQGDYGYTF

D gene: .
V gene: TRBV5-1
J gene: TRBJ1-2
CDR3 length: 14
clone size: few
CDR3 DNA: TGCGCCAGCAGCGCGGAGAGACCAGGCCATGGCTACACCTTC
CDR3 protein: CASSAERPGHGYTF